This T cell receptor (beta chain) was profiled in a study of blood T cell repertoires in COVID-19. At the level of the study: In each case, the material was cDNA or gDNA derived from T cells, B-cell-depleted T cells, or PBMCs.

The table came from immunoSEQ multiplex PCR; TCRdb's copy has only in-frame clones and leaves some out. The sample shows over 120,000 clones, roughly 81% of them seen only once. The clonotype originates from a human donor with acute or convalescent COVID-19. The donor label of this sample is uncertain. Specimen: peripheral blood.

CDR3 sequence (DNA): TGCGCCAGCAGCCAAGCGACAGAGAACACTGAAGCTTTCTTT. Encoded protein: CASSQATENTEAFF. The J gene is TRBJ1-1, the V gene TRBV4-3; maybe TRBD1 (5 bases). V was cut by 1 base and J by 1 base, with 7 bases left in between. Germline V CDR1 and CDR2: LGHNA, YSLEER. The CDR3 contains 14 residues.